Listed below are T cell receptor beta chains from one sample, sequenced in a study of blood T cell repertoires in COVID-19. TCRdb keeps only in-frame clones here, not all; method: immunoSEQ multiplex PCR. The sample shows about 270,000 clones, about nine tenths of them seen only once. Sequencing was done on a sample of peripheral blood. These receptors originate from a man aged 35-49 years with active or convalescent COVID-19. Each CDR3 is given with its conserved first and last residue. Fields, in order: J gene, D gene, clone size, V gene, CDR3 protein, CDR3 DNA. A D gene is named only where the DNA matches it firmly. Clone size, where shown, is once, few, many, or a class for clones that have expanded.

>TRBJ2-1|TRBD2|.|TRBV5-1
CASSLASGIAYNEQFF
TGCGCCAGCAGCTTGGCCAGCGGGATCGCCTACAATGAGCAGTTCTTC
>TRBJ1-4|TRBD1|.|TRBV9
CASSVGDRDEKLFF
TGTGCCAGCAGCGTCGGGGACAGGGATGAAAAACTGTTTTTT
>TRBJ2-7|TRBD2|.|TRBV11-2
CASSSGLAGGNEQYF
TGTGCCAGCAGCTCCGGACTAGCGGGAGGGAACGAGCAGTACTTC
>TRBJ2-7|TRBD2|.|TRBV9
CASSDSGGEQYF
TGTGCCAGCAGCGATAGCGGGGGGGAGCAGTACTTC
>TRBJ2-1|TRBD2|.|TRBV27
CASLGLAGGWDWNEQFF
TGTGCCAGCTTGGGACTAGCGGGGGGATGGGATTGGAATGAGCAGTTCTTC
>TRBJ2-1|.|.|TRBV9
CASIGPLSDEQFF
TGTGCCAGCATCGGCCCGTTAAGCGATGAGCAGTTCTTC
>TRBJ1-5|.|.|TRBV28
CASTGQASNQPQHF
TGTGCCAGCACGGGACAAGCTAGCAATCAGCCCCAGCATTTT
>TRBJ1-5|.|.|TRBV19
CASSEGERTQPQHF
TGTGCCAGTAGTGAGGGGGAGAGGACTCAGCCCCAGCATTTT
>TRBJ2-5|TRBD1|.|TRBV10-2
CASSPSPGQGAETQYF
TGCGCCAGCAGTCCTAGCCCGGGACAGGGGGCAGAGACCCAGTACTTC
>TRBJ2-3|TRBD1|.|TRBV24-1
CATSDAGTVTDTQYF
TGTGCCACCAGTGATGCCGGGACAGTCACAGATACGCAGTATTTT
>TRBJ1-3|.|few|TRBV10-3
CAISNQGTGNTIYF
TGTGCCATCAGCAATCAGGGCACTGGAAACACCATATATTTT
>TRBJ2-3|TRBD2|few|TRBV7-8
CASSQGGVASGSSTDTQYF
TGTGCCAGCAGCCAAGGCGGGGTCGCTAGCGGGAGTAGCACAGATACGCAGTATTTT
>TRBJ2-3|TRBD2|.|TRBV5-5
CASGTGTSLTDTQYF
TGTGCCAGCGGTACCGGGACTAGCCTAACAGATACGCAGTATTTT
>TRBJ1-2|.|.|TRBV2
CASSVLSTGNGYTF
TGTGCCAGCAGTGTTTTATCCACAGGGAATGGCTACACCTTC
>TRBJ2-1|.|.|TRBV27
CASSRYNEQFF
TGTGCCAGCAGTCGCTACAATGAGCAGTTCTTC
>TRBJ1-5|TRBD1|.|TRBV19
CASKRGTGNYQPQHF
TGTGCCTCTAAAAGAGGGACAGGGAATTATCAGCCCCAGCATTTT
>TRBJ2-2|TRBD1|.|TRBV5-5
CASSLGDRGTGELFF
TGTGCCAGCAGCTTGGGAGACAGGGGCACCGGGGAGCTGTTTTTT
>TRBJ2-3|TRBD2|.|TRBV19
CASSKRTSGGATSTDTQYF
TGTGCCAGTAGTAAAAGGACTAGCGGGGGGGCTACTAGCACAGATACGCAGTATTTT
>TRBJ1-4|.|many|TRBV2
CASRDYIPRGGDEKLFF
TGTGCCAGCAGAGACTACATCCCCCGGGGGGGGGATGAAAAACTGTTTTTT
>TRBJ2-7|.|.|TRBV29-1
CSVAGSGTYEQYF
TGCAGCGTTGCCGGGAGTGGGACCTACGAGCAGTACTTC
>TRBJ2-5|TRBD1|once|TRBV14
CASSLWDRGGSGETQYF
TGTGCCAGCAGCCTTTGGGACAGGGGAGGGTCGGGAGAGACCCAGTACTTC
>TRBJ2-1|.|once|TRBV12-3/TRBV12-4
CASSSDYYNEQFF
TGTGCCAGCAGCTCGGACTATTACAATGAGCAGTTCTTC
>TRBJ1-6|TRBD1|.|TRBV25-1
CASSHRQGSSPLHF
TGTGCCAGCAGTCACCGACAGGGTAGTTCACCCCTCCACTTT
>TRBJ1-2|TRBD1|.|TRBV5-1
CASSSTGGSYGYTF
TGCGCCAGCAGCTCGACAGGGGGCAGCTATGGCTACACCTTC
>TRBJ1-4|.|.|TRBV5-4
CASSLGDNRGPAEILFF
TGTGCCAGCAGCTTGGGGGACAATAGAGGGCCGGCTGAAATACTGTTTTTT
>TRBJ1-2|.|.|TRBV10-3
CAISESDGYTF
TGTGCCATCAGTGAATCGGATGGCTACACCTTC